The sequence of this T cell receptor beta chain was determined in a study of T cell responses to AZD1222 COVID-19 vaccine. Concerning this clone: Its antigen is unidentified.

Germline V gene data show CDR1 as SGHRS and CDR2 as YFSETQ. The CDR3 is 15 amino acids. Trimming cost V 0 bases and J 10 bases, with 19 bases left between them. The repertoire was sequenced with immunoSEQ multiplex PCR; TCRdb's copy has only in-frame clones and lacks some. Seen here are approximately 150,000 clones, 75% to 95% observed once, and the top ten hold roughly 3.2%. Overall study results and limits: Two AZD1222 administrations were followed by greater Spike-specific TCR breadth and depth. White British donors predominated, females outnumbered males, and clonal diversity was possibly underestimated. Targeting of unmutated variant regions was reportedly seen in nearly half of spike-specific TCRs.

The clonotype originates from an adult who received the AZD1222 COVID-19 vaccine. J is TRBJ1-2 and V is TRBV5-1; the D is unclear. Sample: peripheral blood, taken 28 days after the second AZD1222 dose. CDR3: CASSLALAETSDYTF. CDR3 sequence (DNA): TGCGCCAGCAGCTTGGCCCTAGCAGAGACCAGCGACTACACCTTC.